A selection of T cell receptor beta chains follows, all from one sample in a study of blood T cell repertoires in COVID-19. The repertoire was sequenced with immunoSEQ multiplex PCR; TCRdb's copy has only in-frame clones and lacks some. The sample lists around 140,000 clones; 60% to 80% were seen once. The material sequenced was peripheral blood. Receptors originate from a woman aged 45-59 years with active or convalescent COVID-19. CDR3s include the opening cysteine and the closing phenylalanine or tryptophan. A D gene is named only where the DNA matches it firmly. Clone size is stated in some rows and not others, as once, few, many or a class when expanded.

d_call	v_call	j_call	cdr3_length	clone_size	cdr3_aa	cdr3_nt
-	TRBV7-2	TRBJ2-5	15	-	CASSLTARFEATQYF	TGTGCCAGCAGCTTAACGGCTAGATTCGAAGCGACCCAGTACTTC
TRBD2	TRBV5-4	TRBJ2-5	16	once	CASSLAERGGRETQYF	TGTGCCAGCAGCTTGGCGGAGCGGGGGGGCCGGGAGACCCAGTACTTC
TRBD1	TRBV28	TRBJ1-1	16	-	CASSPQGTGMNTEAFF	TGTGCCAGCAGTCCTCAGGGGACAGGGATGAACACTGAAGCTTTCTTT
TRBD2	TRBV9	TRBJ2-5	15	-	CASSVGRGGAETQYF	TGTGCCAGCAGCGTAGGGCGCGGGGGGGCGGAGACCCAGTACTTC
-	TRBV7-2	TRBJ2-1	13	-	CASSFASQNEQFF	TGTGCCAGCAGCTTTGCTAGCCAAAATGAGCAGTTCTTC
TRBD1	TRBV7-9	TRBJ1-6	15	-	CASSLSGTDESPLHF	TGTGCCAGCAGCTTATCGGGGACAGACGAGTCACCCCTCCACTTT
-	TRBV3-1/TRBV3-2	TRBJ1-1	14	-	CASSRGRWNTEAFF	TGTGCCAGCAGCCGAGGTCGATGGAACACTGAAGCTTTCTTT
-	TRBV14	TRBJ1-4	21	few	CASSQGGPSGGLYSTNEKLFF	TGTGCCAGCAGCCAAGGTGGGCCCTCCGGGGGGCTATATTCAACTAATGAAAAACTGTTTTTT
TRBD1	TRBV7-2	TRBJ1-2	16	-	CASSLVGRDRGRGYTF	TGTGCCAGCAGCTTAGTGGGACGGGACAGGGGTCGTGGCTACACCTTC
TRBD1	TRBV18	TRBJ2-7	17	-	CASSPKAPGQSSYEQYF	TGTGCCAGCTCACCTAAGGCGCCGGGACAGAGCTCCTACGAGCAGTACTTC
-	TRBV24-1	TRBJ2-1	18	-	CATSGPLNRLSSYNEQFF	TGTGCCACCAGTGGCCCCTTGAACAGGTTGAGCTCCTACAATGAGCAGTTCTTC
TRBD1	TRBV28	TRBJ2-7	15	-	CASRTAGTGSHEQYF	TGTGCCAGCAGGACCGCCGGGACAGGATCTCACGAGCAGTACTTC
-	TRBV5-1	TRBJ2-3	17	-	CASSLAKSDRSTDTQYF	TGCGCCAGCAGCTTGGCTAAGTCCGACAGGAGCACAGATACGCAGTATTTT
-	TRBV6-5	TRBJ2-1	12	-	CASSYGAGEQFF	TGTGCCAGCAGTTACGGGGCAGGTGAGCAGTTCTTC
TRBD1	TRBV6-6	TRBJ1-1	13	-	CASRWTGNTEAFF	TGTGCCAGCAGATGGACAGGGAACACTGAAGCTTTCTTT
-	TRBV5-8	TRBJ2-3	13	once	CASSTENTDTQYF	TGTGCCAGCAGCACGGAGAACACAGATACGCAGTATTTT
-	TRBV11-3	TRBJ1-3	13	-	CASSQGPGKGVYF	TGTGCCAGCAGCCAGGGCCCCGGAAAGGGGGTATATTTT
-	TRBV12-3/TRBV12-4	TRBJ1-1	13	-	CASGRQKNTEAFF	TGTGCCAGCGGTAGACAGAAGAACACTGAAGCTTTCTTT
TRBD1	TRBV28	TRBJ1-4	15	-	CASSFSGTVSEKLFF	TGTGCCAGCAGTTTTTCCGGGACAGTTTCCGAAAAACTGTTTTTT
TRBD2	TRBV3-1/TRBV3-2	TRBJ2-1	20	-	CASSLARGTSGRKGRNEQFF	TGTGCCAGCAGCCTAGCCCGAGGGACTAGCGGGAGGAAGGGGCGAAATGAGCAGTTCTTC
-	TRBV29-1	TRBJ2-7	13	-	CSAMTVQPYEQYF	TGCAGCGCAATGACAGTACAGCCCTACGAGCAGTACTTC
-	TRBV20-1	TRBJ1-2	14	-	CSASRVGGDYGYTF	TGCAGTGCTAGTAGGGTAGGGGGGGACTATGGCTACACCTTC
-	TRBV7-3	TRBJ2-5	14	-	CASSLTASQETQYF	TGTGCCAGCAGCCTTACAGCTTCCCAAGAGACCCAGTACTTC
TRBD2	TRBV5-5	TRBJ2-7	15	once	CASSLEVAGGSEQYF	TGTGCCAGCAGCTTGGAAGTAGCGGGAGGATCCGAGCAGTACTTC
TRBD1	TRBV4-3	TRBJ1-2	14	-	CASSLRTGGYGYTF	TGCGCCAGCAGCCTCCGAACAGGGGGCTATGGCTACACCTTC
-	TRBV6-2/TRBV6-3	TRBJ1-3	18	few	CASSYNRDYATSGNTIYF	TGTGCCAGCAGTTACAATCGGGATTACGCTACCTCTGGAAACACCATATATTTT
-	TRBV6-5	TRBJ1-5	12	-	CASGDRNQPQHF	TGTGCCAGCGGAGACCGGAATCAGCCCCAGCATTTT
-	TRBV28	TRBJ1-4	14	-	CASSQPMGPEKLFF	TGTGCCAGCAGTCAACCAATGGGGCCTGAAAAACTGTTTTTT
TRBD1	TRBV12-5	TRBJ2-5	14	once	CASGLGTGAETQYF	TGTGCTAGTGGTTTGGGGACAGGGGCGGAGACCCAGTACTTC
-	TRBV5-1	TRBJ2-3	17	once	CASSPVGGAWGTDTQYF	TGCGCCAGCAGCCCGGTAGGGGGGGCATGGGGCACAGATACGCAGTATTTT
-	TRBV7-2	TRBJ1-3	15	-	CASVEQGLSGNTIYF	TGTGCCAGCGTAGAACAGGGCCTCTCTGGAAACACCATATATTTT
-	TRBV3-1/TRBV3-2	TRBJ2-5	15	-	CASSPGHRLQETQYF	TGTGCCAGCAGCCCGGGACACAGGTTACAAGAGACCCAGTACTTC
TRBD2	TRBV4-3	TRBJ2-3	17	-	CASSPLGTSGSTDTQYF	TGCGCCAGCAGCCCTCTCGGGACTAGCGGGAGCACAGATACGCAGTATTTT
TRBD2	TRBV11-3	TRBJ2-1	16	-	CASSRTSGRSYNEQFF	TGTGCCAGCAGCAGGACTAGCGGGCGCTCCTACAATGAGCAGTTCTTC
TRBD1	TRBV9	TRBJ2-5	15	-	CASSAGTGVRETQYF	TGTGCCAGCAGCGCCGGGACAGGGGTAAGGGAGACCCAGTACTTC
TRBD1	TRBV7-8	TRBJ1-5	16	-	CASSGTGALRNQPQHF	TGTGCCAGCAGCGGGACAGGGGCTTTGCGCAATCAGCCCCAGCATTTT
-	TRBV7-2	TRBJ1-3	16	-	CASSLVGASSGNTIYF	TGTGCCAGCAGCTTAGTTGGGGCCAGCTCTGGAAACACCATATATTTT